These T cell receptor beta chains were read from a single sample in a study of breast tumors, draining lymph nodes, adjacent tissues. Each CDR3 protein gets one entry after TCRdb re-called the multiplex PCR reads with MiXCR. The table lists 60,000 to 65,000 distinct CDR3 sequences, less than 75% of them singletons. The specimen was breast tumor tissue. The source is a female donor with breast cancer. Some clones in this sample may be carry-over from other donors' samples. CDR3s include the opening cysteine and the closing phenylalanine or tryptophan. The order of the fields is CDR3 DNA, CDR3 protein, D gene, V gene, clone size, J gene. D genes are given only for firm matches. Clone size is shown for a subset of rows, as once, few, many or a class of expanded clone.

DNA: TGTGCCAGCAGTCAATCTAGGTCGGCGCAGTATTTT
CDR3: CASSQSRSAQYF
D: NA
V: TRBV14
size: many
J: TRBJ2-3

DNA: TGTGCCAGCAGCCCTTCCTGGGGGGGCAATCAGCCCCAGCATTTT
CDR3: CASSPSWGGNQPQHF
D: NA
V: TRBV7-2
size: NA
J: TRBJ1-5

DNA: TGCGCCAGCTCTACTCAAGGCGAGAATTCACCCCTCCACTTT
CDR3: CASSTQGENSPLHF
D: NA
V: TRBV5-1
size: NA
J: TRBJ1-6

DNA: TGTGCCAGCAGTGAAGGGTGGAACACTGAAGCTTTCTTT
CDR3: CASSEGWNTEAFF
D: NA
V: TRBV25-1
size: few
J: TRBJ1-1

DNA: TGTGCCAGCAGCCCCGGACGATTCACCGGGGAGCTGTTTTTT
CDR3: CASSPGRFTGELFF
D: NA
V: TRBV7-2
size: NA
J: TRBJ2-2

DNA: TGTGCCAGCAGCAAGGACGGGAACTATGGCTACACCTTC
CDR3: CASSKDGNYGYTF
D: NA
V: TRBV7-2
size: many
J: TRBJ1-2

DNA: TGTGCCAGTAGTTCCGACAGGGCAGTGGGCTATGGCTACACCTTC
CDR3: CASSSDRAVGYGYTF
D: TRBD1
V: TRBV19
size: NA
J: TRBJ1-2

DNA: TGTGCCAGCAGACCCGCTAGCGGGATGGGCGGGGAGCTGTTTTTT
CDR3: CASRPASGMGGELFF
D: TRBD2
V: TRBV7-8
size: many
J: TRBJ2-2

DNA: TGTGCCAGCAGCCTCAAAGATACGCAGTATTTT
CDR3: CASSLKDTQYF
D: NA
V: TRBV12-3/TRBV12-4
size: once
J: TRBJ2-3

DNA: TGTGCCAGCAGCCATAACAACCTGGACACTGAAGCTTTCTTT
CDR3: CASSHNNLDTEAFF
D: NA
V: TRBV3-1
size: few
J: TRBJ1-1

DNA: TGTGCCAGCCAACCGGGACAGGGGGCGAAGGAGCAGTACTTC
CDR3: CASQPGQGAKEQYF
D: TRBD1
V: TRBV2
size: NA
J: TRBJ2-7

DNA: TGCAGCGTTGAAGATCTTGGGGATTTGAGCTATGGCTACACCTTC
CDR3: CSVEDLGDLSYGYTF
D: NA
V: TRBV29-1
size: once
J: TRBJ1-2

DNA: TGTGCCAGCAGCCAACCCAGGTTGAAGTATGGCTACACCTTC
CDR3: CASSQPRLKYGYTF
D: NA
V: TRBV3-1
size: NA
J: TRBJ1-2

DNA: TGTGCCACCAGCAGAGATTTGGGGGGTCGAAATTCACCCCTCCACTTT
CDR3: CATSRDLGGRNSPLHF
D: NA
V: TRBV15
size: NA
J: TRBJ1-6

DNA: TGCAGTGCTAGAGATGTGGACACGAATTCACCCCTCCACTTT
CDR3: CSARDVDTNSPLHF
D: NA
V: TRBV20-1
size: NA
J: TRBJ1-6

DNA: TGTGCCAGCAGTTCCCTAGCGGATTCACCCCTCCACTTT
CDR3: CASSSLADSPLHF
D: NA
V: TRBV6-5
size: once
J: TRBJ1-6

DNA: TGTGCCAGCAGTCTTAGACTAGCGGGGGTGAGTGAGCAGTTCTTC
CDR3: CASSLRLAGVSEQFF
D: TRBD2
V: TRBV28
size: many
J: TRBJ2-1

DNA: TGTGCCAGCAGCTTAGCGGTTAGCGGGAGCGTGCACGAGCAGTACTTC
CDR3: CASSLAVSGSVHEQYF
D: TRBD2
V: TRBV7-8
size: many
J: TRBJ2-7

DNA: TGTGCCAGCAGTCCCCCAAGCATGAGCAATGAGCAGTTCTTC
CDR3: CASSPPSMSNEQFF
D: NA
V: TRBV6-1
size: many
J: TRBJ2-1

DNA: TGTGCCAGCAGCTTCCTACCAGGGGGCATCTACGAGCAGTACTTC
CDR3: CASSFLPGGIYEQYF
D: TRBD1
V: TRBV7-2
size: NA
J: TRBJ2-7

DNA: TGTGCCAGCAGCTTAAATCTACGACCCAGCGGGAGAGGGGATGAGCAGTTCTTC
CDR3: CASSLNLRPSGRGDEQFF
D: TRBD2
V: TRBV7-2
size: many
J: TRBJ2-1

DNA: TGCGCCAGCAGCCCCTTCGAGAAGGGAGAGACCCAGTACTTC
CDR3: CASSPFEKGETQYF
D: NA
V: TRBV5-1
size: many
J: TRBJ2-5

DNA: TGTGCGGTTTCGGTAGGACACCCCTATAGTGAAGCTTTCTTT
CDR3: CAVSVGHPYSEAFF
D: NA
V: TRBV6-5
size: few
J: TRBJ1-1

DNA: TGTGCCAGTAGATCGGCAGGGGCGGAAGCTAACTATAGCTACACCTTC
CDR3: CASRSAGAEANYSYTF
D: NA
V: TRBV19
size: many
J: TRBJ1-2

DNA: TGTGCCAGCAGCGCGGAACCGACAGGGAACAATTCACCCCTCCACTTT
CDR3: CASSAEPTGNNSPLHF
D: TRBD1
V: TRBV11-1
size: NA
J: TRBJ1-6

DNA: TGTGCCAGCAGCTTAGCAACCGGGACAGGGTCCCATGAGCAGTTCTTC
CDR3: CASSLATGTGSHEQFF
D: TRBD1
V: TRBV11-3
size: many
J: TRBJ2-1

DNA: TGTGCCAGCAGCCGCCGAGCCGGGACAGTCTACAATGAGCAGTTCTTC
CDR3: CASSRRAGTVYNEQFF
D: TRBD1
V: TRBV7-2
size: NA
J: TRBJ2-1

DNA: TGCGCCAGCAAGGACAGGGAGGATTCACCCCTCCACTTT
CDR3: CASKDREDSPLHF
D: TRBD1
V: TRBV5-1
size: NA
J: TRBJ1-6

DNA: TGTGCCAGCAGTTACTCATTGGTAGCGGGGACTTCTAGCACAGATACGCAGTATTTT
CDR3: CASSYSLVAGTSSTDTQYF
D: TRBD2
V: TRBV6-2/TRBV6-3
size: NA
J: TRBJ2-3

DNA: TGTGCCAGTAGTTCCGACAGGGCAGGACCTTTCTATGGCTACACCTTC
CDR3: CASSSDRAGPFYGYTF
D: TRBD1
V: TRBV19
size: NA
J: TRBJ1-2

DNA: TGCAGTAGACTTAAACGGACGTATGGCTACACCTTC
CDR3: CSRLKRTYGYTF
D: NA
V: TRBV20-1
size: NA
J: TRBJ1-2

DNA: TGTGCCTGGAGTGCTCGCAACTATAATTCACCCCTCCACTTT
CDR3: CAWSARNYNSPLHF
D: NA
V: TRBV30
size: NA
J: TRBJ1-6

DNA: TGTGCCAGCGGATCCGGGACAGGAGCCAATTCACCCCTCCACTTT
CDR3: CASGSGTGANSPLHF
D: TRBD1
V: TRBV12-3/TRBV12-4
size: NA
J: TRBJ1-6

DNA: TGTGCCAGCAGCCCGCATGGTGGGACAGGTTACGAGCAGTACTTC
CDR3: CASSPHGGTGYEQYF
D: TRBD1
V: TRBV7-9
size: NA
J: TRBJ2-7

DNA: TGTGCCACCAGCAGGGATCAGAGCGGCTACACCTTC
CDR3: CATSRDQSGYTF
D: NA
V: TRBV15
size: many
J: TRBJ1-2

DNA: TGTGCCAGCAGCCAAGACCGGCAGGGGAGAGAGCAGTACTTC
CDR3: CASSQDRQGREQYF
D: NA
V: TRBV4-2
size: few
J: TRBJ2-7

DNA: TGCGCCAGCAGCCAAGTCGGGGGGCAAGAGACCCAGTACTTC
CDR3: CASSQVGGQETQYF
D: TRBD2
V: TRBV4-3
size: once
J: TRBJ2-5

DNA: TGTGCCAGCAGACAGACTCCCAAGGGGGAAAAACTGTTTTTT
CDR3: CASRQTPKGEKLFF
D: NA
V: TRBV2
size: NA
J: TRBJ1-4

DNA: TGTGCCAGCAGCCCTGGGACTAGCGGGAAGACCGGGGAGCTGTTTTTT
CDR3: CASSPGTSGKTGELFF
D: TRBD2
V: TRBV7-2
size: NA
J: TRBJ2-2

DNA: TGTGCCAGCAGCCCCAACCAAGATTCACCCCTCCACTTT
CDR3: CASSPNQDSPLHF
D: NA
V: TRBV7-9
size: NA
J: TRBJ1-6

DNA: TGTGCCAGCAGCCTAGGGGCGGGCCAAGGGACAGATACGCAGTATTTT
CDR3: CASSLGAGQGTDTQYF
D: NA
V: TRBV11-2
size: many
J: TRBJ2-3

DNA: TGTGCCAGCAGCCCGAAAGAACAGGGGAACTACGAGCAGTACTTC
CDR3: CASSPKEQGNYEQYF
D: TRBD1
V: TRBV7-9
size: many
J: TRBJ2-7

DNA: TGTGCCAGCAGCTCGACTAAGGCACTAGCGGGGAAGCCACGCTACGAGCAGTACTTC
CDR3: CASSSTKALAGKPRYEQYF
D: TRBD2
V: TRBV5-8
size: once
J: TRBJ2-7

DNA: TGTGCCAGCAGTGAAGGGACTGGAGCTGAAAAACTGTTTTTT
CDR3: CASSEGTGAEKLFF
D: NA
V: TRBV2
size: few
J: TRBJ1-4

DNA: TGTGCCACCAGCAGTGAAGGACAGGGGGCGTTGGGCTACACCTTC
CDR3: CATSSEGQGALGYTF
D: TRBD1
V: TRBV15
size: many
J: TRBJ1-2

DNA: TGTGCCAGCACCCCCGAAGGGGGAAGGTACAATGAGCAGTTCTTC
CDR3: CASTPEGGRYNEQFF
D: NA
V: TRBV25-1
size: NA
J: TRBJ2-1

DNA: TGTGCCAGCTCACCTTCCGGCCAAGAGACCCAGTACTTC
CDR3: CASSPSGQETQYF
D: NA
V: TRBV18
size: many
J: TRBJ2-5

DNA: TGTGCCAGCAGCCCGGGAGGCGGGCAGCTTGGCGAGCAGTACTTC
CDR3: CASSPGGGQLGEQYF
D: TRBD2
V: TRBV27
size: many
J: TRBJ2-7

DNA: TGTGCCACCAGTGATTTGCGGCAGAAGAATGAGCAGTTCTTC
CDR3: CATSDLRQKNEQFF
D: NA
V: TRBV24-1
size: many
J: TRBJ2-1

DNA: TGCAGCTTAGGACCATGGGGGCAGTTCTTC
CDR3: CSLGPWGQFF
D: NA
V: TRBV29-1
size: NA
J: TRBJ2-1

DNA: TGCAGTGCTACCTCCTCGCGACCCGGCAATGAGCAGTTCTTC
CDR3: CSATSSRPGNEQFF
D: NA
V: TRBV20-1
size: many
J: TRBJ2-1

DNA: TGTGCCAGCGGTGATCAGGGCGGTAGCTCCAACAATGAGCAGTTCTTC
CDR3: CASGDQGGSSNNEQFF
D: NA
V: TRBV2
size: NA
J: TRBJ2-1

DNA: TGTGCCAGCAGCTCCAGGGGGCGGGGGGCCAACGTCCTGACTTTC
CDR3: CASSSRGRGANVLTF
D: TRBD1
V: TRBV7-9
size: NA
J: TRBJ2-6

DNA: TGCAGTGCTAGAGATAGGGCTACGCAGTTCTTC
CDR3: CSARDRATQFF
D: NA
V: TRBV20-1
size: many
J: TRBJ2-1

DNA: TGTGCCAGCAGCGTAGGCGGGATGTCCCACAATGAGCAGTATTTT
CDR3: CASSVGGMSHNEQYF
D: NA
V: TRBV9
size: few
J: TRBJ2-3